Following are 28 T cell receptor beta chains from one sample sequenced in a study of T cells in Graves' hyperthyroidism and ophthalmopathy. The CDR3 regions of TCR beta were amplified from RNA transcripts. HTBI primers were used for first-round RT-PCR of the TCR CDR3. TCRdb redid the calling of the multiplex PCR reads with MiXCR, one entry per CDR3 protein. The table has some 350,000 distinct CDR3 sequences, roughly 19% seen once. Input material: blood. These receptors originate from a woman younger than 35 with Graves' hyperthyroidism.

This clonotype showed up many times. V gene TRBV20-1 combines with J gene TRBJ2-5; 10 bases match TRBD2. J was trimmed by 0 bases and V by 6 bases; bases with no gene match: 10. The CDR3 length is 16 residues. The germline V gene encodes CDR1 DFQATT and CDR2 SNEGSKA (reference sequence). The DNA of the CDR3 is TGCAGTGCCCCCCATCCCACTAGCGGGGACCAAGAGACCCAGTACTTC. It yields the protein CSAPHPTSGDQETQYF.

This clonotype has ten or more counts. The CDR3, as DNA: TGTGCCAGCACTGCCCCGGAGACTCTCGAGCAGTACTTC. This codes for CASTAPETLEQYF. This chain connects TRBV6-4 to TRBJ2-7; D remains unclear. The CDR3 loop spans 13 amino acids. The ends were cut back, 7 bases at V and 6 bases at J, with 16 bases in the middle. Germline CDR1 MRHNA, CDR2 SNTAGT.

This clonotype has a count of ten or more. The rearrangement links TRBV20-1 to TRBJ1-1; the D is unclear. Germline values: CDR1 DFQATT, CDR2 SNEGSKA (reference sequence). V was shortened by 6 bases and J by 4 bases, with 27 bases between the two germline ends. This CDR3 has 17 residues. CDR3 region: CSAPRYVLGGSGTEAFF. The CDR3 DNA reads TGCAGTGCGCCCAGATACGTTTTAGGAGGGAGTGGCACTGAAGCTTTCTTT.

This clonotype was seen many times. This rearrangement joins TRBV12-3 or TRBV12-4 to TRBJ1-2; D not resolved. The CDR3 is made up of 13 amino acids. Trimming pared 1 base from V and 8 bases from J, leaving 11 bases between. CDR3 amino acids: CASSLGHGSGYTF. CDR3 bases: TGTGCCAGCAGTTTAGGACATGGGTCCGGCTACACCTTC.

This clonotype was seen many times. V and J are TRBV7-3 and TRBJ2-7; the D is unclear. Trimming shortened V by 5 bases and J by 6 bases, and 11 bases separated the two germline ends. The CDR3 has 12 residues. CDR1 and CDR2 (germline): SGHTA, FQGTGA. CDR3 residues: CASSGPGGEQYF. The CDR3 DNA sequence: TGTGCCAGCAGCGGACCGGGCGGCGAGCAGTACTTC.

This clonotype has a count of ten or more. The chain is built from TRBV27 and TRBJ1-2; D perhaps matches TRBD1 (6 bases). The length of the CDR3 is 12 residues. The germline gives CDR1 MNHEY, CDR2 SMNVEV (reference sequence). Deletions cut 8 bases from V and 7 bases from J, with 14 bases between. The CDR3 spells CASGRGASGYTF. CDR3 in DNA: TGTGCCAGCGGCAGGGGCGCGTCTGGCTACACCTTC.

This clonotype was recorded at least ten times. The V gene is TRBV7-8, the J gene TRBJ1-1; TRBD1 might be the D (6 bases). The V end lost 5 bases, the J end lost 5 bases, and 18 bases lay between the germline ends. The CDR3 is made up of 15 amino acids. Germline CDR1 is SGHVS and CDR2 is FQNEAQ. As DNA, the CDR3 is TGTGCCAGCAGCACACACAGGGTGTTGCGGACTGAAGCTTTCTTT. Translation: CASSTHRVLRTEAFF.

This clonotype was detected many times. This chain connects TRBV29-1 to TRBJ1-2; D gene uncertain. This CDR3 spans 12 amino acids. Germline-derived CDR1 and CDR2 are SQVTM and ANQGSEA. V shed 6 bases and J shed 0 bases, with 8 bases lying between them. The CDR3 reads CSVEVANYGYTF. The CDR3 region has the DNA TGCAGCGTAGAGGTAGCTAACTATGGCTACACCTTC.

Notes on this clonotype: Since a much larger clone is just one base distant, this may be a read error. The chain combines TRBV20-1 with TRBJ1-5; D is possibly TRBD1 (6 bases). The CDR3 loop spans 13 amino acids. CDR1 and CDR2 from the germline V gene are DFQATT and SNEGSKA (reference sequence). Trimming removed 1 base at V and 6 bases at J, with 10 bases between. DNA for the CDR3: TGCAGTGCTAGAGCGACAGGCATTCAGCCCCAGCATTTT. Residues: CSARATGIQPQHF.

There are many counts of this clonotype. This chain connects TRBV6-2 or TRBV6-3 to TRBJ2-2, with 7 bases that match TRBD2. Per the germline V gene, CDR1 is MNHEY and CDR2 is SVGEGT. Trimming cost V 8 bases and J 5 bases; bases outside gene matches: 8. The length of the CDR3 is 14 residues. The CDR3 DNA reads as TGTGCCAGCGCTCAGGGAGGGGAGACCGGGGAGCTGTTTTTT. Translated, it gives CASAQGGETGELFF.

The chain carries TRBV6-5 and TRBJ2-7; 9 nucleotides match TRBD1. From germline, CDR1 is MNHEY and CDR2 SVGAGI. The CDR3 totals 15 residues. J gave up 5 bases and V 4 bases, and 9 bases lay outside the gene matches. The CDR3 DNA reads TGTGCCAGCAGTTTCACCGGGACAGGGAGTCACGAGCAGTACTTC. Its translation is CASSFTGTGSHEQYF.

This clonotype was counted at least ten times. V gene TRBV12-3 or TRBV12-4 combines with J gene TRBJ2-7; possible D gene TRBD1, 8 bases. This CDR3 comprises 14 residues. Trimming left V 6 bases short and J 4 bases short, with 16 bases between. CDR3 coding DNA: TGTGCCAGCAGGGGCGGACAGGGAGGGTACGAGCAGTACTTC. This gives the protein CASRGGQGGYEQYF.

There are many counts of this clonotype. The chain joins TRBV11-2 to TRBJ2-7, with D unresolved. V lost 1 base to trimming and J lost 7 bases, with 5 bases between them. The CDR3 has 11 residues. Germline-derived CDR1 and CDR2 are SGHAT and FQNNGV. The DNA for the CDR3 is TGTGCCAGCAGCTTAGCGTTGGAGCAGTACTTC. Translation gives CASSLALEQYF.

This clonotype was seen ten or more times. CDR3 nucleotide sequence: TGTGCCAGCAGTTACCGCGGGGGATCGTTGACTGAAGCTTTCTTT. As protein: CASSYRGGSLTEAFF. The chain is built from TRBV12-3 or TRBV12-4 and TRBJ1-1, with D possibly being TRBD1 (5 bases). Trimming removed 4 bases from V and 5 bases from J, with 17 bases in between. This CDR3 is 15 amino acids long.

This clonotype was observed at least ten times. The V call is TRBV6-1, the J call TRBJ1-3, with D possibly TRBD1 on 5 matching bases. Germline lookup yields CDR1 MNHNS and CDR2 SASEGT. This CDR3 region has 16 residues. With 6 bases removed from V and 0 bases from J, the gap between germline ends came to 15 bases. The CDR3 loop is CASSRDGRFSGNTIYF. The DNA of the CDR3 is TGTGCCAGCAGCCGGGACGGTCGTTTCTCTGGAAACACCATATATTTT.

This clonotype was observed many times. This chain joins TRBV10-1 and TRBJ1-5, with D possibly being TRBD1 (5 bases). The V end lost 9 bases, the J end lost 3 bases, and 18 bases lay between the germline ends. This CDR3 contains 15 residues. Germline V gene lookup returns CDR1 WNHNN and CDR2 SYGVQD (reference sequence). The CDR3 nucleotides read TGCGCCAGGACCTCACGAGACAGCGACAATCAGCCCCAGCATTTT. Translating gives CARTSRDSDNQPQHF.

This clonotype was observed many times. The genes are TRBV12-3 or TRBV12-4 and TRBJ2-7; TRBD1 matches at 7 bases. V lost 5 bases, J lost 2 bases, and 6 bases stayed unmatched. The CDR3 totals 14 residues. The CDR3 sequence is CASSPGQTTYEQYF. CDR3 DNA: TGTGCCAGCAGTCCGGGACAGACAACCTACGAGCAGTACTTC.

Ten or more counts support this clonotype. The rearrangement uses TRBV5-1 and TRBJ1-2; 8 bases line up with TRBD1. The V segment lost 6 bases and the J segment 6 bases; nucleotides outside the gene matches: 7. Per germline, CDR1 SGHRS and CDR2 YFSETQ. The CDR3 covers 13 residues. CDR3 sequence reads: CASKATGDHGYTF. CDR3 nucleotide sequence: TGCGCCAGCAAGGCGACAGGGGATCATGGCTACACCTTC.

This clonotype was detected ten times or more. The chain's CDR3 is CASSSAGTVLSYEQYF. CDR3 coding DNA: TGTGCCAGCAGCTCCGCCGGGACAGTACTCTCCTACGAGCAGTACTTC. This chain links TRBV11-2 with TRBJ2-7, with TRBD1 identical over 7 bases. Trimming removed 4 bases from V and 0 bases from J; junction bases left unmatched: 9. The CDR3 extends over 16 amino acids. CDR1 and CDR2 (germline): SGHAT, FQNNGV. The entire variable domain, with the rest obtained from reference TRBV11-2 and TRBJ2-7, is as follows: EAGVAQSPRYKIIEKRQSVAFWCNPISGHATLYWYQQILGQGPKLLIQFQNNGVVDDSQLPKDRFSAERLKGVDSTLKIQPAKLEDSAVYLCASSSAGTVLSYEQYFGPGTRLTVT.

V usage is TRBV25-1 and J usage is TRBJ2-7; D uncertain. Per germline, CDR1 MGHDK and CDR2 SYGVNS. The CDR3 length is 11 residues. Trimming stripped 1 base from V and 9 bases from J, with 7 bases between. CDR3 sequence reads: CASSELVGQYF. The CDR3 DNA reads TGTGCCAGCAGTGAATTGGTGGGGCAGTACTTC.

Many counts were recorded for this clonotype. The V and J genes are TRBV27 and TRBJ2-7, with D perhaps matching TRBD1 or TRBD2 (5 bases each). CDR3 length: 13 amino acids. Trimming stripped 7 bases from V and 6 bases from J, with 16 bases between. CDR1 MNHEY and CDR2 SMNVEV come from the germline V gene (reference sequence). CDR3 region: CASTQGPPSEQYF. The CDR3, as DNA: TGTGCCAGCACTCAGGGACCTCCCTCCGAGCAGTACTTC.

This clonotype was observed at least ten times. The V call is TRBV12-3 or TRBV12-4, the J call TRBJ1-1; maybe TRBD1 (6 bases). The V and J ends lost 4 bases and 1 base respectively, with 10 bases between them. This CDR3 has 14 amino acids. The CDR3, as DNA: TGTGCCAGCAGTTGGCGGGGGGCGAACACTGAAGCTTTCTTT. It translates to CASSWRGANTEAFF.

The genes are TRBV9 and TRBJ2-2; D gene uncertain. This CDR3 has 14 residues. Germline V lookup: CDR1 SGDLS, CDR2 YYNGEE. With 2 bases removed from V and 3 bases from J, the gap between germline ends came to 8 bases. The CDR3 protein is CASSVGRDTGELFF. The CDR3 DNA reads as TGTGCCAGCAGCGTCGGACGAGACACCGGGGAGCTGTTTTTT.

Many counts were recorded for this clonotype. In nucleotides, the CDR3 is TGTGCCAGCAGGAAAGCGGGGGGTCCCACCGGGGAGCTGTTTTTT. It specifies CASRKAGGPTGELFF. The V call is TRBV6-1, the J call TRBJ2-2, with 9 bases identical to TRBD2. The length of the CDR3 is 15 residues. Germline V lookup: CDR1 MNHNS, CDR2 SASEGT. The J segment lost 4 bases and the V segment lost 6 bases, leaving 6 bases of the junction unmatched.

The chain has TRBV20-1 and TRBJ2-7, with D hard to call. Germline V gives CDR1 DFQATT, CDR2 SNEGSKA (reference sequence). The CDR3 totals 13 residues. V lost 3 bases, J lost 0 bases, and 9 bases lay in between. This CDR3 reads CSAREVISYEQYF. The DNA of the CDR3 is TGCAGTGCTAGGGAAGTTATCTCCTACGAGCAGTACTTC.

In its sample, this clonotype was seen many times. The chain joins TRBV12-3 or TRBV12-4 to TRBJ1-1, with a weak D call TRBD1 (5 bases). The ends were cut back, 5 bases at V and 0 bases at J, with 16 bases in the middle. CDR3 size: 16 residues. CDR3 residues: CASSPDSDTMNTEAFF. The CDR3 DNA reads TGTGCCAGCAGTCCAGACAGCGACACAATGAACACTGAAGCTTTCTTT.

The chain is built from TRBV12-3 or TRBV12-4 and TRBJ1-5; D call uncertain. The CDR3 has 11 residues. The germline V and J ends were trimmed by 5 bases and 9 bases, with 8 bases remaining between them. The CDR3 DNA follows: TGTGCCAGCAGTACCAAAGGGCCCCAGCATTTT. It yields the protein CASSTKGPQHF.

The table lists this clonotype with many counts. J is TRBJ2-7 and V is TRBV4-1; tentative D call: TRBD1 (6 bases). Germline V lookup: CDR1 MGHRA, CDR2 YSYEKL. This CDR3 is 14 amino acids long. V was clipped by 1 base and J by 7 bases, with 14 bases between them. The CDR3 reads CASSQVRGSREQYF. DNA of the CDR3: TGCGCCAGCAGCCAAGTGAGGGGGAGTCGGGAGCAGTACTTC.